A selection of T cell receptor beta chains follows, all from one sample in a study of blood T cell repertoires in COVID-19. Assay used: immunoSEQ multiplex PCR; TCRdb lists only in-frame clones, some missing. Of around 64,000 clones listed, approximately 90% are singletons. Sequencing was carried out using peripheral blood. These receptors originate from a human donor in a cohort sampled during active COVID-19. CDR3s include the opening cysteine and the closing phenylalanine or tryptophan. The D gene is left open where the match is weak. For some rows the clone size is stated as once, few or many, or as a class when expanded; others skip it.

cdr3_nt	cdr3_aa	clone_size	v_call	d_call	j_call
TGCGCCAGCAGCTTGGCGGGAGGTGTGGGCCCCTACAATGAGCAGTTCTTC	CASSLAGGVGPYNEQFF	-	TRBV5-1	TRBD2	TRBJ2-1
TGCGCCAGCAGCCCCATGCGGGTCTACGAGCAGTACTTC	CASSPMRVYEQYF	-	TRBV5-1	-	TRBJ2-7
TGTGCCAGCAGTCCCAGGACAGGGAAGGGGAACGAGCAGTACTTC	CASSPRTGKGNEQYF	few	TRBV27	TRBD1	TRBJ2-7
TGTGCCAGCAGTTTGAGTACAGGGGGGGAGACCCAGTACTTC	CASSLSTGGETQYF	-	TRBV6-6	TRBD1	TRBJ2-5
TGTGCCAGCAGCGTCGGGACAGGGTTTGGCAGCTACGAGCAGTACTTC	CASSVGTGFGSYEQYF	-	TRBV9	TRBD1	TRBJ2-7
TGTGCCAGCAGTTTCCTCCCCTATCCGGGACAGGGATCTGGTGAGCAGTACTTC	CASSFLPYPGQGSGEQYF	-	TRBV27	TRBD1	TRBJ2-7
TGTGCCACCAGCAAGGGGCGAAACTATGGCTACACCTTC	CATSKGRNYGYTF	-	TRBV15	-	TRBJ1-2
TGTGCCAGCAGCTTGGATCGTGGGCTAGCGGGAGGGCCGTCGGAGACCCAGTACTTC	CASSLDRGLAGGPSETQYF	-	TRBV5-8	TRBD2	TRBJ2-5
TGTGCCAGCAGTCTCAGAGGGGAGCTGTTTTTT	CASSLRGELFF	-	TRBV6-5	-	TRBJ2-2
TGTGCCAGTAGTATAGGTGGTAGCGGGAGGATTAATGAGCAGTTCTTC	CASSIGGSGRINEQFF	-	TRBV19	TRBD2	TRBJ2-1
TGCGCCAGCAGCCAACCCCGCGGCCGGGAGAAAGAGTACAATGAGCAGTTCTTC	CASSQPRGREKEYNEQFF	-	TRBV4-1	-	TRBJ2-1
TGCGCCAGCAGCTTGGATCCTAGCGAGGCCTACGAGCAGTACTTC	CASSLDPSEAYEQYF	-	TRBV5-1	-	TRBJ2-7
TGTGCCAGCAGGACGGGACTACACTCTGGAAACACCATATATTTT	CASRTGLHSGNTIYF	-	TRBV2	-	TRBJ1-3
TGTGCCAGCAGCTTGGTTGGGACTAGCGGTCACGAGCAGTACTTC	CASSLVGTSGHEQYF	-	TRBV5-4	TRBD2	TRBJ2-7
TGTGCCAGCAGCCAAGAGTTGGCAGCTGGAAACACCATATATTTT	CASSQELAAGNTIYF	-	TRBV4-2	-	TRBJ1-3
TGTGCCAGCAGGGCAGGGGGCGTCACTTGGGGTTTT	CASRAGGVTWGF	few	TRBV2	TRBD1	TRBJ1-4
TGTGCCAGCAGCTTAGGAGACAGTAGGTATCAGCCCCAGCATTTT	CASSLGDSRYQPQHF	-	TRBV7-2	-	TRBJ1-5
TGTGCCAGCAGGCGAGCGGGAGGCATTGGCACAGATACGCAGTATTTT	CASRRAGGIGTDTQYF	-	TRBV28	TRBD2	TRBJ2-3
TGTGCCAGCAGACTGAGGGATGCCGAGGCCGATGAGCAGTTCTTC	CASRLRDAEADEQFF	-	TRBV6-5	-	TRBJ2-1
TGTGCCAGCAGTTCAACGAACACCGGGGAGCTGTTTTTT	CASSSTNTGELFF	-	TRBV27	-	TRBJ2-2
TGCAGCCCCGCCCGGGGTAACACTGAAGCTTTCTTT	CSPARGNTEAFF	-	TRBV29-1	-	TRBJ1-1
TGTGCCAGCAGTTTATGGGACAGGACCCTCCACTTT	CASSLWDRTLHF	-	TRBV28	TRBD1	TRBJ1-6
TGTGCCACCAGTGGGATGGGCGGGAGCTCTCTGCAGGAGCAGTACTTC	CATSGMGGSSLQEQYF	once	TRBV24-1	TRBD2	TRBJ2-7
TGTGCCAGCGGGGACAGGAACCCTAACTATGGCTACACCTTC	CASGDRNPNYGYTF	-	TRBV18	TRBD1	TRBJ1-2
TGTGCCAGCAGCCAAGCCGGGGATCAGCCCCAGCATTTT	CASSQAGDQPQHF	few	TRBV3-1/TRBV3-2	-	TRBJ1-5
TGTGCCATCAGTGAGCCACCGGGACACTACAATGAGCAGTTCTTC	CAISEPPGHYNEQFF	-	TRBV10-3	-	TRBJ2-1
TGTGCCAGCAGCTTAGCTAGCGGGAATCACTACAATGAGCAGTTCTTC	CASSLASGNHYNEQFF	-	TRBV7-2	TRBD2	TRBJ2-1
TGTGCCAGTAGTATCAACAGGGACGCAGATACGCAGTATTTT	CASSINRDADTQYF	-	TRBV19	-	TRBJ2-3
TGTGCCAGCAGCTCGGGACTAGCGGGAGTACTCTACAATGAGCAGTTCTTC	CASSSGLAGVLYNEQFF	-	TRBV11-2	TRBD2	TRBJ2-1
TGTGCCAGCAGCTACGACAGAGAAGAGACCCAGTACTTC	CASSYDREETQYF	-	TRBV28	-	TRBJ2-5
TGTGCCAGCAGCAAGGGACAGAGCAAAGTCTATGGCTACACCTTC	CASSKGQSKVYGYTF	once	TRBV6-2/TRBV6-3	TRBD1	TRBJ1-2
TGTGCCAGCAGCCCCCGTGTTGCCGGGACAGGGGACTACGAGCAGTACTTC	CASSPRVAGTGDYEQYF	-	TRBV7-9	TRBD1	TRBJ2-7
TGTGCCAGTAGGACTCTCGAAGGGGGCCCTACTCAGTTCTTT	CASRTLEGGPTQFF	-	TRBV19	TRBD1	TRBJ1-1
TGCAGCGTTCCGACTAGCGGGACCTCAGATACGCAGTATTTT	CSVPTSGTSDTQYF	-	TRBV29-1	TRBD2	TRBJ2-3
TGTGCCAGTAAAGCGGGACAGGGGCAAGAAGAGCAGTTCTTC	CASKAGQGQEEQFF	-	TRBV7-2	TRBD1	TRBJ2-1
TGTGCCAGCAGTTACCCCGAATGGGCTAGCGGGAACACAGATACGCAGTATTTT	CASSYPEWASGNTDTQYF	-	TRBV6-2/TRBV6-3	TRBD2	TRBJ2-3
TGTGCCAGCAGCACAGATACGTCCTACAATGAGCAGTTCTTC	CASSTDTSYNEQFF	-	TRBV7-2	-	TRBJ2-1
TGTGCCAGCAGCTTTACTACCAACGCGGTAGATGAGCAGTTCTTC	CASSFTTNAVDEQFF	-	TRBV13	-	TRBJ2-1
TGTGCCAGTAGAAGTTCGAGGGCGTACGAGCAGTACTTC	CASRSSRAYEQYF	-	TRBV19	-	TRBJ2-7
TGTGCCAGCAGCTTGGTGGGCCCCAACACTGAAGCTTTCTTT	CASSLVGPNTEAFF	-	TRBV5-6	-	TRBJ1-1
TGTGCCAGCAGGCCCTCGACAGGGTCAGGGTCACCCCTCCACTTT	CASRPSTGSGSPLHF	-	TRBV28	TRBD1	TRBJ1-6
TGTGCCAGCTCACGGGACAGGGGAGTGACTGAAGCTTTCTTT	CASSRDRGVTEAFF	-	TRBV18	TRBD1	TRBJ1-1
TGCGCCAGCTGTCGGGGACTAGCGTACCAAGAGACCCAGTACTTC	CASCRGLAYQETQYF	-	TRBV5-1	TRBD2	TRBJ2-5
TGTGCCAGTAGTTCAAGGACAGGGGGCACAGATACGCAGTATTTT	CASSSRTGGTDTQYF	-	TRBV19	TRBD1	TRBJ2-3
TGTGCCAGCAGCTTGGGACTAGCGGATTCCTACGAGCAGTACTTC	CASSLGLADSYEQYF	-	TRBV5-4	TRBD2	TRBJ2-7
TGTGCCAGCAGCTTAGGCAGGGGGCCTAATGAAAAACTGTTTTTT	CASSLGRGPNEKLFF	-	TRBV7-2	TRBD1	TRBJ1-4
TGTGCCAGCAGTTACTCACGGGAAAACATTCAGTACTTC	CASSYSRENIQYF	-	TRBV6-2/TRBV6-3	-	TRBJ2-4
TGCGCCAGCAGCTTCCCCCCAGAAGGGGACACTGAAGCTTTCTTT	CASSFPPEGDTEAFF	-	TRBV5-1	-	TRBJ1-1
TGCGCCATGGGGCGGAAGTACAATGAGCAGTTCTTC	CAMGRKYNEQFF	-	TRBV10-2	-	TRBJ2-1
TGTGCCAGCAGCCTAACTCAACAGGGGAAAGAGCAGTACTTC	CASSLTQQGKEQYF	once	TRBV11-2	TRBD1	TRBJ2-7
TGTGCCAGCAGTTTGAGGCCACCGCCTCGGGGCTCCTACGAGCAGTACTTC	CASSLRPPPRGSYEQYF	-	TRBV27	-	TRBJ2-7
TGTGCCACCAGTGCAAGGGGATACGAGCAGTACTTC	CATSARGYEQYF	-	TRBV24-1	-	TRBJ2-7
TGTGCCAGCAGTTCATCACAGGCTTTACTAGCCAAAAACATTCAGTACTTC	CASSSSQALLAKNIQYF	-	TRBV28	-	TRBJ2-4
TGTGCCAGCAAAGAGGGAGGTAGGGACGAGCAGTACTTC	CASKEGGRDEQYF	-	TRBV11-2	-	TRBJ2-7
TGTGCCAGCAGCCAGGCTAGCGGGAGCTCCTACAATGAGCAGTTCTTC	CASSQASGSSYNEQFF	-	TRBV14	TRBD2	TRBJ2-1
TGCGCCAGCAACCGAGCGATTCTGGGGCCAAGGACCTACGAGCAGTACTTC	CASNRAILGPRTYEQYF	once	TRBV10-2	-	TRBJ2-7
TGCGCCAGCAGCTTGGACAGGGGAGGTTCACCCCTCCACTTT	CASSLDRGGSPLHF	-	TRBV5-1	TRBD1	TRBJ1-6